This T cell receptor (beta chain) came from a study of CD8+ T cells in alopecia areata. TCR sequencing used cDNA made by reverse transcription of extracted RNA. The table came from immunoSEQ multiplex PCR; TCRdb's copy has only in-frame clones and leaves some out. Here the sample spans more than 100,000 clones, 85% to 90% being singletons. Study outcomes and limitations: Normal scalp had lower clonality than lesional scalp, with alopecia totalis/universalis lesions showing this most strongly. While tofacitinib was given, many expanded lesional clones persisted in scalp and blood.

Described treatment: oral pan-JAK inhibitor, 5-10 mg twice daily. Comments on this clone: Its specificity is not known.

This TCR was recovered from a human donor with alopecia areata. Sample: CD8+ T cells sorted from blood, taken at roughly week 30, from a patient treated with tofacitinib.

This chain's CDR3 is CASNRDISYEQYF. In nucleotides, the CDR3 is TGTGCCAGCAACCGGGACATCTCCTACGAGCAGTACTTC. The chain combines TRBV7-8 with TRBJ2-7; a possible D gene is TRBD1 (6 bases). CDR1 is SGHVS and CDR2 is FQNEAQ in the germline V gene. The germline V and J ends were trimmed by 7 bases and 0 bases, with 10 bases remaining between them. This CDR3 has 13 amino acids.